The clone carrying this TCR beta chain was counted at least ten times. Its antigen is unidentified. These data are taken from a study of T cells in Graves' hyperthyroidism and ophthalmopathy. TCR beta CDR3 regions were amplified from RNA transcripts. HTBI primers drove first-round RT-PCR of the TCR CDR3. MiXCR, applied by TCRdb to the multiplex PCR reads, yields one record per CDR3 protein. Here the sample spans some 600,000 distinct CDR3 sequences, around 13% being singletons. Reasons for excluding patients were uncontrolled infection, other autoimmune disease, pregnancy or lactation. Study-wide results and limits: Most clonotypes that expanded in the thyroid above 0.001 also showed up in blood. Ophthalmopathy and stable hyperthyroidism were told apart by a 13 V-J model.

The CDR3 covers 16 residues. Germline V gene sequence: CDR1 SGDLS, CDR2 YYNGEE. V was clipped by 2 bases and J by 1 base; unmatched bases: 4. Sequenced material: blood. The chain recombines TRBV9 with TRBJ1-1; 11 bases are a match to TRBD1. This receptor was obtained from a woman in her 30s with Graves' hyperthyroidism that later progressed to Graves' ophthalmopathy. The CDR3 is CASSVGTGGGNTEAFF. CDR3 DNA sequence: TGTGCCAGCAGCGTCGGGACAGGGGGTGGGAACACTGAAGCTTTCTTT.